One sample yielded the 2 T cell receptor beta chains listed below, sequenced in a study of T cells in Graves' hyperthyroidism and ophthalmopathy. Amplified TCR beta CDR3 regions came from RNA transcripts. HTBI primers were employed in a first-round RT-PCR of the TCR CDR3. TCRdb itself ran the multiplex PCR reads through MiXCR, one entry per CDR3 protein. The table has about 260,000 distinct CDR3 sequences, less than 20% seen once. Source material: blood. These receptors all stem from a woman in her late teens or twenties with Graves' ophthalmopathy.

This clonotype has at least ten counts. The rearrangement uses TRBV30 and TRBJ1-1, with D tentatively TRBD1 (6 bases). V was trimmed by 4 bases and J by 1 base, leaving 16 bases between them. This CDR3 has 15 amino acids. Germline V gene data show CDR1 as GTSNPN and CDR2 as SVGIG (reference sequence). CDR3: CAWTGMGGRNTEAFF. The CDR3 DNA sequence: TGTGCCTGGACCGGTATGGGGGGGCGGAACACTGAAGCTTTCTTT.

The sample holds many counts of this clonotype. J is TRBJ1-1 and V is TRBV5-1; 9 bases map to TRBD1. The junction had 11 bases not matched to a gene; V was cut back by 5 bases and J by 6 bases. Germline CDR1 and CDR2: SGHRS and YFSETQ. The CDR3 is made up of 15 amino acids. CDR3 nucleotide sequence: TGCGCCAGCAGGCAACTACAGGGGGCGGTCGCTGAAGCTTTCTTT. Its translation is CASRQLQGAVAEAFF.